The 21 T cell receptor beta chains below all came from one sample that was sequenced in a study of CD8+ T cells in alopecia areata. The sample's treatment: oral pan-JAK inhibitor, 5-10 mg twice daily. RNA extraction was followed by reverse transcription into cDNA, which acted as the sequencing template. This table comes from immunoSEQ multiplex PCR, and its TCRdb copy is limited to in-frame clones, with some not included. Of fewer than 110,000 clones detected, approximately 63% appear once; the ten largest clones hold over 15%. The sequencing used CD8+ T cells sorted from blood, collected at approximately week 60, from a patient treated with tofacitinib. The source is a human donor with alopecia areata.

V is TRBV5-1 and J is TRBJ2-7, with D hard to call. Germline assignment: CDR1 SGHRS and CDR2 YFSETQ. This CDR3 is built from 14 residues. V was trimmed by 3 bases and J by 2 bases, leaving 12 bases between them. The CDR3 DNA reads TGCGCCAGCAGCTATGGCTCTGGGGCCTACGAGCAGTACTTC. It codes for CASSYGSGAYEQYF.

V usage is TRBV29-1 and J usage is TRBJ2-7; 9 bases are shared with TRBD1. The CDR3 spans 14 residues. V trimming: 6 bases; J trimming: 2 bases; junction bases outside the gene matches: 8. In germline, CDR1 is SQVTM, CDR2 ANQGSEA. CDR3 sequence: CSVSGDRVAYEQYF. The CDR3 bases are TGCAGCGTCTCTGGGGACAGGGTAGCCTACGAGCAGTACTTC.

The chain links TRBV9 to TRBJ2-1, with D perhaps matching TRBD2 (5 bases). Trimming cost V 0 bases and J 0 bases, with 7 bases left between them. CDR1 is SGDLS, CDR2 YYNGEE, per germline. This CDR3 contains 15 residues. The chain's CDR3 is CASSVGTGSYNEQFF. As DNA, the CDR3 is TGTGCCAGCAGCGTAGGGACTGGCTCCTACAATGAGCAGTTCTTC. The variable domain in full, completed from reference TRBV9 and TRBJ2-1, reads DSGVTQTPKHLITATGQRVTLRCSPRSGDLSVYWYQQSLDQGLQFLIQYYNGEERAKGNILERFSAQQFPDLHSELNLSSLELGDSALYFCASSVGTGSYNEQFFGPGTRLTVL.

This clone turned up a few times. This sequence joins TRBV4-1 and TRBJ2-1, with D possibly matching TRBD2 (6 bases). The CDR3 runs 12 residues. V was cut by 3 bases and J by 9 bases, with 9 bases left in between. CDR1 is MGHRA and CDR2 is YSYEKL in the germline V gene. The CDR3 is CASSHTSTEQFF. Written as DNA, the CDR3 is TGCGCCAGCAGCCATACTAGCACTGAGCAGTTCTTC.

The chain combines TRBV4-1 with TRBJ2-1; TRBD2 agrees at 7 bases. The germline V gene has CDR1 MGHRA and CDR2 YSYEKL. The CDR3 runs 18 residues. Losses at the gene ends were 4 bases for V and 4 bases for J; bases not matched to a gene: 16. The CDR3 bases are TGCGCCAGCAGCCCCAAGGGAGGGGCTCATAGGGAGTACAATGAGCAGTTCTTC. Its protein is CASSPKGGAHREYNEQFF.

This CDR3 reads CSVPGLSNYGYTF. The DNA for the CDR3 is TGCAGCGTCCCGGGTCTCTCTAACTATGGCTACACCTTC. The V call is TRBV29-1, the J call TRBJ1-2; D is ambiguous. This CDR3 comprises 13 residues. Between the trimmed V and J ends, which lost 6 bases and 0 bases, there was a span of 11 bases. Germline CDR1 and CDR2: SQVTM and ANQGSEA.

This chain uses TRBV13 with TRBJ1-2; the D is unclear. This CDR3 is 14 amino acids long. The germline CDR1 and CDR2 sequences are PRHDT and FYEKMQ (reference sequence). Trimming took 2 bases from V and 2 from J, leaving 9 bases between them. CDR3 sequence (DNA): TGTGCCAGCAGCTTATCGGGTCCCAACTATGGCTACACCTTC. Amino acid sequence: CASSLSGPNYGYTF.

The chain's CDR3 is CASSYSRDQPQHF. The CDR3 DNA is TGTGCCAGCAGTTATAGCAGGGATCAGCCCCAGCATTTT. This chain connects TRBV6-5 to TRBJ1-5; possible D gene TRBD1, 5 bases. Trimming stripped 3 bases from V and 5 bases from J, with 8 bases between. The CDR3 totals 13 residues. The V gene's germline CDR1 is MNHEY and CDR2 SVGAGI.

This clone was picked up a small number of times. V is TRBV2 and J is TRBJ2-5, with D hard to call. CDR1 and CDR2 (germline): SNHLY, FYNNEI. The CDR3 runs to 13 residues. V was trimmed by 3 bases and J by 7 bases, leaving 12 bases between them. CDR3: CASSDRSLRTQYF. The CDR3 nucleotides read TGTGCCAGCAGTGACCGTTCCCTACGGACCCAGTACTTC.

The chain links TRBV4-1 to TRBJ1-4; perhaps TRBD1 as D (6 bases). The CDR3 runs to 15 residues. V shed 1 base and J shed 10 bases, with 16 bases lying between them. The germline CDR1 and CDR2 sequences are MGHRA and YSYEKL. Here the CDR3 reads CASSQGGQVRGKLFF. CDR3 DNA sequence: TGCGCCAGCAGCCAAGGGGGGCAGGTTAGGGGAAAACTGTTTTTT.

V usage is TRBV5-1 and J usage is TRBJ2-4, with 9 bases that match TRBD2. The V gene end was trimmed by 0 bases and the J gene end by 0 bases; junction bases not matched to a gene: 7. The CDR3 covers 18 residues. CDR1 is SGHRS, CDR2 YFSETQ, per germline. CDR3 nucleotides: TGCGCCAGCAGCTTGGTGCCTAGCGGGGAACTAGCCAAAAACATTCAGTACTTC. Protein sequence: CASSLVPSGELAKNIQYF.

The chain joins TRBV10-3 to TRBJ1-5; D unresolved. The CDR3 covers 14 residues. Germline V gives CDR1 ENHRY, CDR2 SYGVKD. V shed 4 bases and J shed 3 bases, with 10 bases lying between them. The CDR3 is CAISGAGLNQPQHF. The CDR3 DNA reads TGTGCCATCAGTGGGGCAGGACTCAATCAGCCCCAGCATTTT.

The chain recombines TRBV4-1 with TRBJ1-2; D is undetermined. The CDR3 covers 15 residues. Germline V gene sequence: CDR1 MGHRA, CDR2 YSYEKL. Trimming took 4 bases from V and 4 from J, leaving 16 bases between them. The CDR3 coding sequence is TGCGCCAGCAGCCCCCTTGCCCTTAAACTCTATGGCTACACCTTC. Encoded protein: CASSPLALKLYGYTF.

This clone was detected a few times. The chain employs TRBV5-6 and TRBJ1-2; TRBD1 aligns across 10 bases. Germline V gives CDR1 SGHDT, CDR2 YYEEEE. This CDR3 spans 15 amino acids. The junction had 3 bases not matched to a gene; V was cut back by 2 bases and J by 2 bases. CDR3 in amino acids: CASSFGTGANYGYTF. CDR3 nucleotide sequence: TGTGCCAGCAGCTTCGGGACAGGGGCCAACTATGGCTACACCTTC.

The chain is built from TRBV5-1 and TRBJ1-1; the D gene is possibly TRBD1 (6 bases). The CDR3 has 13 amino acids. The V end lost 3 bases, the J end lost 7 bases, and 13 bases lay between the germline ends. Germline loops: CDR1 SGHRS, CDR2 YFSETQ. The CDR3 loop reads CASSSGTTSEAFF. The DNA for the CDR3 is TGCGCCAGCAGCTCCGGGACAACTAGTGAAGCTTTCTTT.

This CDR3 is CASSFLGTGDNEQFF. Written as DNA, the CDR3 is TGTGCCAGCAGCTTTTTGGGGACAGGGGACAATGAGCAGTTCTTC. The chain joins TRBV7-6 to TRBJ2-1; 10 nucleotides line up with TRBD1. Germline trimming cut 3 bases from V and 5 bases from J; bases unmatched to any gene: 4. There are 15 residues in the CDR3. CDR1 is SGHVS, CDR2 FNYEAQ, per germline.

The sample holds a few counts of this clone. The chain combines TRBV5-6 with TRBJ2-6; D not resolved. V was trimmed by 0 bases and J by 2 bases, leaving 9 bases between them. The CDR3 runs 16 residues. Germline V gene lookup returns CDR1 SGHDT and CDR2 YYEEEE. The CDR3: CASSLEGSAGANVLTF. In DNA, the CDR3 is TGTGCCAGCAGCTTGGAGGGAAGTGCTGGGGCCAACGTCCTGACTTTC.

The chain carries TRBV10-3 and TRBJ2-5; possibly TRBD2 for D (5 bases). The CDR3 is 17 residues long. The germline V and J ends were trimmed by 3 bases and 5 bases, with 22 bases remaining between them. Germline-derived CDR1 and CDR2 are ENHRY and SYGVKD. The CDR3 region has the DNA TGTGCCATCAGTGATAAAGGAGACGGGGTGTCATCGGAGACCCAGTACTTC. Amino acids: CAISDKGDGVSSETQYF.

The gene calls are TRBV30 and TRBJ1-6; D is undetermined. This CDR3 spans 12 amino acids. Deletions cut 6 bases from V and 10 bases from J, with 13 bases between. Per germline, CDR1 GTSNPN and CDR2 SVGIG (reference sequence). CDR3 nucleotides: TGTGCCTGCGGTGTATCGGGGTCACCCCTCCACTTT. Translating it yields CACGVSGSPLHF.

The genes are TRBV9 and TRBJ2-7; 7 bases match TRBD1. The CDR3 spans 14 residues. The V segment lost 4 bases and the J segment 1 base; nucleotides outside the gene matches: 5. Germline loops: CDR1 SGDLS, CDR2 YYNGEE. Here the CDR3 reads CASSPPGQSYEQYF. CDR3 sequence (DNA): TGTGCCAGCAGCCCTCCGGGACAGTCCTACGAGCAGTACTTC.

The sample holds a few counts of this clone. The V call is TRBV30, the J call TRBJ1-1; D gene unclear. This CDR3 has 11 residues. In germline, CDR1 is GTSNPN, CDR2 SVGIG (reference sequence). With 3 bases removed from V and 7 bases from J, the gap between germline ends came to 9 bases. CDR3 residues: CAWSAGSEAFF. The CDR3 bases are TGTGCCTGGAGCGCCGGGAGTGAAGCTTTCTTT.